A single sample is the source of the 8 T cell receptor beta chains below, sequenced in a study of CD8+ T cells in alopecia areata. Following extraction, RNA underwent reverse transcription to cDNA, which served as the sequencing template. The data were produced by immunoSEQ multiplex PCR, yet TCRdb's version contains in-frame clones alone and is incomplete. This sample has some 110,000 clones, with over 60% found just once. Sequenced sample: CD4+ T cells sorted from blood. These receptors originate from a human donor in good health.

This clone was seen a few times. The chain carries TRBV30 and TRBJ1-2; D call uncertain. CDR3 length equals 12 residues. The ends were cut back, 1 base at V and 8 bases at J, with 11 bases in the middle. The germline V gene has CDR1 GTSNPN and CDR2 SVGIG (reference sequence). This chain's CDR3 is CAWSGTPRGYTF. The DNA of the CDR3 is TGTGCCTGGAGTGGAACACCTAGGGGCTACACCTTC. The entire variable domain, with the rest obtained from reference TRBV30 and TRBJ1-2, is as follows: SQTIHQWPATLVQPVGSPLSLECTVEGTSNPNLYWYRQAAGRGLQLLFYSVGIGQISSEVPQNLSASRPQDRQFILSSKKLLLSDSGFYLCAWSGTPRGYTFGSGTRLTVV.

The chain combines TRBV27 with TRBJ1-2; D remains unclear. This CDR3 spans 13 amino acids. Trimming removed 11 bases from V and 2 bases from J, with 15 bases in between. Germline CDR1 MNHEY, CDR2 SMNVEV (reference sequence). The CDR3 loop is CAAGSFPNYGYTF. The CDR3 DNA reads TGTGCCGCCGGGTCATTCCCCAACTATGGCTACACCTTC.

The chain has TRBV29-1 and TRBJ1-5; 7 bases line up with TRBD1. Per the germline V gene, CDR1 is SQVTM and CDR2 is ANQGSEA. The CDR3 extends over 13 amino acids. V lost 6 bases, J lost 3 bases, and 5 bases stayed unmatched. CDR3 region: CSVQDRTNQPQHF. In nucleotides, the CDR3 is TGCAGCGTCCAGGACAGGACCAATCAGCCCCAGCATTTT.

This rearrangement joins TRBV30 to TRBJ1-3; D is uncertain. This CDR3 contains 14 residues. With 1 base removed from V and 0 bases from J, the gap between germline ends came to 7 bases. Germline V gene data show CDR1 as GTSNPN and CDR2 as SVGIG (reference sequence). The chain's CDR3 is CAWSADTSGNTIYF. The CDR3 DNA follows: TGTGCCTGGAGTGCCGATACCTCTGGAAACACCATATATTTT. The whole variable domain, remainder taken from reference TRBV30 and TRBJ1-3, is SQTIHQWPATLVQPVGSPLSLECTVEGTSNPNLYWYRQAAGRGLQLLFYSVGIGQISSEVPQNLSASRPQDRQFILSSKKLLLSDSGFYLCAWSADTSGNTIYFGEGSWLTVV.

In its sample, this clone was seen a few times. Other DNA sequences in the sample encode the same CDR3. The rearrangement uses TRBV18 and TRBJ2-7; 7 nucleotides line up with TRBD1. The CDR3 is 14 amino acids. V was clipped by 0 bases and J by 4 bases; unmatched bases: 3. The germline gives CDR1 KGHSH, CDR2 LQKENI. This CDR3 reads CASSPPTGSYEQYF. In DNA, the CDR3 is TGTGCCAGCTCACCACCGACAGGGTCTTACGAGCAGTACTTC.

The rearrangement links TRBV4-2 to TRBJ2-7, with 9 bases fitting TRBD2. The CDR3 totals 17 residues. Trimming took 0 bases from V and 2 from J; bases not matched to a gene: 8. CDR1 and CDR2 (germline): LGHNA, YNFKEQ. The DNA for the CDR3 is TGTGCCAGCAGCCAAGATCTAGTTAGCGGGGGTACCTACGAGCAGTACTTC. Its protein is CASSQDLVSGGTYEQYF.

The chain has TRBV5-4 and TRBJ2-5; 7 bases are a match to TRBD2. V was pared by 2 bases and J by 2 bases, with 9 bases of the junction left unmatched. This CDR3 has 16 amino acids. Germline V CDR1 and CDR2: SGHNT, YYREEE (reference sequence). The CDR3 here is CASSLTGGGYQETQYF. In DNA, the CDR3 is TGTGCCAGCAGCTTAACGGGCGGGGGTTATCAAGAGACCCAGTACTTC.

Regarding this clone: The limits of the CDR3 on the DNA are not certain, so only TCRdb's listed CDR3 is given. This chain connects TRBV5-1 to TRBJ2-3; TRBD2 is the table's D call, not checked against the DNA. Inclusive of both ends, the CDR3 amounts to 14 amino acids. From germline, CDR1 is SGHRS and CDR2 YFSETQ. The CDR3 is CASSLFGSGDTQYF.